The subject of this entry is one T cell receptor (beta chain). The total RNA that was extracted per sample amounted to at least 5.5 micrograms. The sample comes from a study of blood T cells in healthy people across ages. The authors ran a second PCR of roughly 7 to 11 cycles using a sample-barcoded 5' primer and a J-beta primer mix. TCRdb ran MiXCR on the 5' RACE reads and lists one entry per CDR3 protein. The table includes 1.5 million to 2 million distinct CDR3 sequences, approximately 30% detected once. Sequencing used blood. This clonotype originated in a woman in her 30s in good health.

The CDR3 nucleotides read TGTGCCAGCAGCTTAACAGGGCAGGGGTTAGGATATGGCTACACCTTC. Translation gives CASSLTGQGLGYGYTF. The chain has TRBV7-3 and TRBJ1-2; possibly TRBD1 for D (6 bases). V was shortened by 0 bases and J by 5 bases, with 16 bases between the two germline ends. This CDR3 has 16 residues. Germline CDR1 SGHTA, CDR2 FQGTGA.